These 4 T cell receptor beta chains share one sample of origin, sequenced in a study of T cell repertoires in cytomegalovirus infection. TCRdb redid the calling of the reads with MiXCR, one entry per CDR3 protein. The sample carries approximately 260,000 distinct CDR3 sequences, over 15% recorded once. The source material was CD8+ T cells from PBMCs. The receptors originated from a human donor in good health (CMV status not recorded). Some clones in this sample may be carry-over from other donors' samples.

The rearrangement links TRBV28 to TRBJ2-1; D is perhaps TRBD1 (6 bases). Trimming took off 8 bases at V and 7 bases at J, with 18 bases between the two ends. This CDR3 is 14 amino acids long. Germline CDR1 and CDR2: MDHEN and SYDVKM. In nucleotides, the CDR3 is TGTGCCAGCGCGCCGGGAACAGGGTCGAATGAGCAGTTCTTC. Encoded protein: CASAPGTGSNEQFF.

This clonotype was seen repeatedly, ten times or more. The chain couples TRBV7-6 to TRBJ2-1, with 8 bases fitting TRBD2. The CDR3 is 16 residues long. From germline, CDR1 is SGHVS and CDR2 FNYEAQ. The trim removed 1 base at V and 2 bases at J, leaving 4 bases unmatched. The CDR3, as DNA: TGTGCCAGCAGCTTAGAAGAAGCGGGGGCCTACAATGAGCAGTTCTTC. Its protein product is CASSLEEAGAYNEQFF.

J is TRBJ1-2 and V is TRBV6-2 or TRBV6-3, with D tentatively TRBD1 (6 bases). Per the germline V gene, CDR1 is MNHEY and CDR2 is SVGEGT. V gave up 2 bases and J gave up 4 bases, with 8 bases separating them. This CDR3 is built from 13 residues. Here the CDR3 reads CASSYQGSYGYTF. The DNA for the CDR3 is TGTGCCAGCAGTTACCAGGGGAGCTATGGCTACACCTTC.

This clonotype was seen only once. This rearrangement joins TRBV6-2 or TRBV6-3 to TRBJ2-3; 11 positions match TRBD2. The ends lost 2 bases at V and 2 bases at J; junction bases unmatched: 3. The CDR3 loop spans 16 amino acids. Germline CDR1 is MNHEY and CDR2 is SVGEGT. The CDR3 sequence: CASSYGLAGFTDTQYF. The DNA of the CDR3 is TGTGCCAGCAGTTACGGACTAGCGGGCTTCACAGATACGCAGTATTTT.